What follows describes a single TCR beta chain. Its target is not known. This CDR3 is 16 amino acids long. Germline V gene data show CDR1 as SGHKS and CDR2 as YYEKEE (reference sequence). The V gene end was trimmed by 2 bases and the J gene end by 0 bases; junction bases not matched to a gene: 4. These data originate in a study of CD8+CD57+ T cells in acquired aplastic anemia. As for the study in general: Some 11 million reads, on average, were obtained for CD4+ cells from healthy donors. Points from the study as a whole: The study found no significant CD8+ Simpson's diversity difference between patients and controls. Patients and controls shared over 25 CD8+ CDR3 sequences, which appeared highly expressed in patients and within their immunodominant clones.

Profiles of TCR beta VDJ and CDR3 were generated from a genomic DNA template. One entry per CDR3 protein, called by TCRdb with MiXCR from the reads. The sample records 400,000 to 450,000 distinct CDR3 sequences, 65% to 75% being singletons. Sequences were obtained from sorted CD4+, CD8+, or CD8+CD57+ T cells (not recorded which) from PBMCs. This clonotype was obtained from a human donor in good health, serving as a control. The V and J genes are TRBV5-5 and TRBJ1-3; 8 bases map to TRBD1. CDR3 in amino acids: CASSLRTGPSGNTIYF. The CDR3 DNA reads as TGTGCCAGCAGCTTAAGGACAGGGCCCTCTGGAAACACCATATATTTT.